The next 15 T cell receptor beta chains were all read from a single sample in a study of glioma-infiltrating T cells after dendritic cell vaccination. The protocol was immunoSEQ multiplex PCR, while the TCRdb copy is restricted to in-frame clones and leaves out a portion. The profile covers over 55,000 clones, with around 81% appearing a single time and roughly 7.9% taken by the ten largest. This specimen consisted of blood, obtained before dendritic cell vaccination. Receptors were obtained from a human donor with glioblastoma.

This clone was picked up a small number of times. The chain is built from TRBV2 and TRBJ1-4; 8 nucleotides agree with TRBD1. Germline CDR1 SNHLY, CDR2 FYNNEI. CDR3 length equals 14 residues. The J segment lost 7 bases and the V segment lost 6 bases, leaving 7 bases of the junction unmatched. The CDR3 loop is CASSKQGGGEKLFF. The CDR3 DNA sequence: TGTGCCAGCAGCAAACAGGGGGGAGGTGAAAAACTGTTTTTT.

The V and J genes are TRBV2 and TRBJ1-4; D is undetermined. Between the trimmed V and J ends, which lost 5 bases and 1 base, there was a span of 20 bases. Per germline, CDR1 SNHLY and CDR2 FYNNEI. There are 18 residues in the CDR3. The CDR3 loop reads CASSYRGEGWGTNEKLFF. The CDR3 bases are TGTGCCAGCAGTTACCGGGGAGAAGGATGGGGAACTAATGAAAAACTGTTTTTT.

This clone was detected once. The rearrangement uses TRBV5-4 and TRBJ2-5; a possible D gene is TRBD1 (6 bases). Trimming took 5 bases from V and 2 from J, leaving 19 bases between them. Germline CDR1 reads SGHNT; CDR2 reads YYREEE (reference sequence). This CDR3 has 16 amino acids. The CDR3 is CASSGGRAALQETQYF. In DNA, the CDR3 is TGTGCCAGCAGTGGGGGCCGGGCAGCCTTACAAGAGACCCAGTACTTC. Full variable domain (outside the CDR3, taken from reference TRBV5-4 and TRBJ2-5): ETGVTQSPTHLIKTRGQQVTLRCSSQSGHNTVSWYQQALGQGPQFIFQYYREEENGRGNFPPRFSGLQFPNYSSELNVNALELDDSALYLCASSGGRAALQETQYFGPGTRLLVL.

The chain recombines TRBV6-5 with TRBJ1-1, with 9 bases lining up with TRBD1. The V segment lost 2 bases and the J segment 7 bases; nucleotides outside the gene matches: 11. This CDR3 has 16 amino acids. The germline V gene has CDR1 MNHEY and CDR2 SVGAGI. Here the CDR3 DNA reads TGTGCCAGCAGTTACCCCGGGACAGGGAACATTGGTGAAGCTTTCTTT. Translating gives CASSYPGTGNIGEAFF.

The genes are TRBV5-6 and TRBJ2-6; TRBD1 matches 8 bases. Trimming at V came to 5 bases and at J to 2 bases, leaving 9 bases not matched to a gene. CDR3 length: 17 residues. CDR1 is SGHDT and CDR2 is YYEEEE in the germline V gene. The CDR3 DNA reads TGTGCCAGCAGTCAGGACAGGGCCGGGACTGGGGCCAACGTCCTGACTTTC. Amino acids: CASSQDRAGTGANVLTF. The variable domain in full, with the rest retrieved from reference TRBV5-6 and TRBJ2-6, is DAGVTQSPTHLIKTRGQQVTLRCSPKSGHDTVSWYQQALGQGPQFIFQYYEEEERQRGNFPDRFSGHQFPNYSSELNVNALLLGDSALYLCASSQDRAGTGANVLTFGAGSRLTVL.

V usage is TRBV18 and J usage is TRBJ1-1, with 10 positions matching TRBD1. The CDR3 runs 16 residues. J was trimmed by 0 bases and V by 6 bases; bases with no gene match: 7. Germline-derived CDR1 and CDR2 are KGHSH and LQKENI. CDR3 DNA: TGTGCCAGCTCCCCGGGACAGGGGAATATGAACACTGAAGCTTTCTTT. It translates to CASSPGQGNMNTEAFF.

The V gene is TRBV30, the J gene TRBJ2-5, with D possibly TRBD2 on 6 matching bases. In germline, CDR1 is GTSNPN, CDR2 SVGIG (reference sequence). The length of the CDR3 is 14 residues. The V gene lost 5 bases and the J gene lost 8 bases, with 21 bases spanning the gap. This CDR3 is CAWGAGPPARTQYF. CDR3 DNA sequence: TGTGCCTGGGGCGCGGGACCGCCTGCAAGAACCCAGTACTTC.

V gene TRBV5-1 combines with J gene TRBJ1-1, with 7 bases aligning to TRBD1. Germline loops: CDR1 SGHRS, CDR2 YFSETQ. The CDR3 consists of 14 residues. Losses at the gene ends were 4 bases for V and 1 base for J; bases not matched to a gene: 4. The CDR3 reads CASSLGTANTEAFF. For the CDR3, the DNA is TGCGCCAGCAGCCTAGGGACAGCGAACACTGAAGCTTTCTTT. Combining the CDR3 with reference TRBV5-1 and TRBJ1-1 gives the whole variable domain KAGVTQTPRYLIKTRGQQVTLSCSPISGHRSVSWYQQTPGQGLQFLFEYFSETQRNKGNFPGRFSGRQFSNSRSEMNVSTLELGDSALYLCASSLGTANTEAFFGQGTRLTVV.

The J gene is TRBJ2-6, the V gene TRBV6-6; no firm D call. The CDR3 is made up of 16 amino acids. Deletions cut 0 bases from V and 5 bases from J, with 11 bases between. CDR1 MNHNY and CDR2 SVGAGI come from the germline V gene (reference sequence). In nucleotides, the CDR3 is TGTGCCAGCAGTTACTCTCAGGTTATTCGGGCCAACGTCCTGACTTTC. Residues: CASSYSQVIRANVLTF.

J is TRBJ1-5 and V is TRBV5-5; no firm D call. V was trimmed by 2 bases and J by 0 bases, leaving 3 bases between them. CDR1 is SGHKS and CDR2 is YYEKEE in the germline V gene (reference sequence). This CDR3 has 13 residues. In DNA form, the CDR3 reads TGTGCCAGCAGCTTCAGTAGCAATCAGCCCCAGCATTTT. Translation gives CASSFSSNQPQHF.

This rearrangement joins TRBV27 to TRBJ1-4, with 7 bases lining up with TRBD1. This CDR3 has 19 amino acids. V was clipped by 3 bases and J by 8 bases; unmatched bases: 21. The germline V gene encodes CDR1 MNHEY and CDR2 SMNVEV (reference sequence). The CDR3 reads CASSFSETGQEVLEEKLFF. The DNA of the CDR3 is TGTGCCAGCAGTTTCTCTGAGACAGGGCAGGAGGTATTGGAGGAAAAACTGTTTTTT.

This clone was detected only a few times. J is TRBJ1-2 and V is TRBV4-3; TRBD1 might be the D (5 bases). The CDR3 contains 14 residues. V lost 1 base, J lost 4 bases, and 10 bases lay in between. Germline-derived CDR1 and CDR2 are LGHNA and YSLEER. The DNA for the CDR3 is TGCGCCAGCAGCCAAGCCAGGGCCTCCTATGGCTACACCTTC. Encoded protein: CASSQARASYGYTF.

The sample holds a few counts of this clone. V gene TRBV4-1 combines with J gene TRBJ2-7; 10 bases are a match to TRBD2. Germline V gene sequence: CDR1 MGHRA, CDR2 YSYEKL. V was pared by 4 bases and J by 0 bases, with 21 bases of the junction left unmatched. This CDR3 region has 21 residues. The DNA of the CDR3 is TGCGCCAGCAGCCCCCGGGGGGGAGGACTAGCGGTCGTGACGTCCTCCTACGAGCAGTACTTC. Translation gives CASSPRGGGLAVVTSSYEQYF.

The chain employs TRBV14 and TRBJ2-3, with 7 positions matching TRBD1. The CDR3 totals 15 residues. V was pared by 3 bases and J by 3 bases, with 6 bases of the junction left unmatched. CDR1 is SGHDN, CDR2 FVKESK, per germline. CDR3 DNA sequence: TGTGCCAGCAGCCACCCAGACAGGGTAACAGATACGCAGTATTTT. Encoded protein: CASSHPDRVTDTQYF.

The chain joins TRBV7-2 to TRBJ2-7; TRBD1 is a possible D gene (6 bases). This CDR3 has 13 amino acids. V was trimmed by 1 base and J by 7 bases, leaving 11 bases between them. Germline V gene sequence: CDR1 SGHTA, CDR2 FQGNSA. The CDR3 sequence: CASSLGRGGEQYF. Written as DNA, the CDR3 is TGTGCCAGCAGCTTAGGCAGGGGTGGTGAGCAGTACTTC.